A few counts support the clone carrying this T cell receptor beta chain. What it binds is not known. This record belongs to a study of T cell repertoires in cytomegalovirus infection. For the study at large: Public TCR beta signatures provided an indication of both CMV infection and a matching HLA type. General study results and limits: HLA-C-restricted TCR beta clonotypes specific for CMV led the ex vivo response. Pooled public TCR beta family frequency picked out CMV carriers with the relevant HLA.

From germline, CDR1 is SGHVS and CDR2 FQNEAQ. The CDR3 consists of 14 residues. The V end lost 5 bases, the J end lost 6 bases, and 17 bases lay between the germline ends. TCRdb recomputed calls from the reads with MiXCR, one row per CDR3 protein. The profile shows fewer than 550,000 distinct CDR3 sequences, 26% of them singletons. The specimen sequenced was PBMCs. The rearrangement joins TRBV7-8 to TRBJ2-7, with a possible D match to TRBD1 (6 bases). This TCR was sampled from a human donor in good health (CMV status not recorded). Some clones in this sample may be carry-over from other donors' samples. The CDR3 protein is CASSNAQGSGEQYV. The DNA of the CDR3 is TGTGCCAGCAGCAATGCACAGGGAAGTGGCGAGCAGTACGTC.